This TCR beta chain was sequenced during a study of cytomegalovirus exposure and HLA in healthy donors. After removal of 5 bases from V and 3 bases from J, the junction contained 12 bases not matched to a gene. Germline-derived CDR1 and CDR2 are LNHDA and SQIVND (reference sequence). This CDR3 region has 17 residues. Primers for the PCR totalled 60 Vbeta and 13 Jbeta. This table comes from immunoSEQ multiplex PCR, and its TCRdb copy is limited to in-frame clones, with some not included. Among under 200,000 clones listed, approximately 80% were seen once. This clone was detected a few times. The gene calls are TRBV19 and TRBJ2-1; 8 bases map to TRBD2. The sequencing sample was made of PBMCs. The clonotype was recovered from a woman under 30 in good health and CMV-seronegative. DNA for the CDR3: TGTGCCAGTAGTCCCGAGGGGAGCGGGAGCTTCTACAATGAGCAGTTCTTC. Protein sequence: CASSPEGSGSFYNEQFF.